The 4 T cell receptor beta chains in this list originate from one sample, sequenced in a study of blood T cell repertoires in COVID-19. Sequenced by immunoSEQ multiplex PCR; TCRdb stores in-frame clones only, minus some. The top ten clones hold roughly an eighth of a sample with 250,000 to 350,000 clones, about 89% of them seen once. The sequenced sample was peripheral blood. These receptors were obtained from a woman aged 55 to 70 with acute or convalescent COVID-19.

The chain combines TRBV3-1 (or the pseudogene TRBV3-2) with TRBJ1-1; TRBD1 matches at 7 bases. Germline V lookup: CDR1 LGHDT, CDR2 YNNKEL (reference sequence). The trim removed 2 bases at V and 5 bases at J, leaving 11 bases unmatched. This CDR3 is 16 amino acids long. CDR3 region: CASSQKRTGAGTEAFF. The CDR3 region has the DNA TGTGCCAGCAGCCAAAAGAGAACAGGGGCCGGAACTGAAGCTTTCTTT.

The gene calls are TRBV2 and TRBJ1-5, with D tentatively TRBD1 (5 bases). CDR1 and CDR2 (germline): SNHLY, FYNNEI. V was shortened by 6 bases and J by 2 bases, with 14 bases between the two germline ends. CDR3 length: 15 amino acids. CDR3 nucleotide sequence: TGTGCCAGCAGGGGGCCGCGGGGGGGCAATCAGCCCCAGCATTTT. This codes for CASRGPRGGNQPQHF. The full variable domain, completed using reference TRBV2 and TRBJ1-5, is EPEVTQTPSHQVTQMGQEVILRCVPISNHLYFYWYRQILGQKVEFLVSFYNNEISEKSEIFDDQFSVERPDGSNFTLKIRSTKLEDSAMYFCASRGPRGGNQPQHFGDGTRLSIL.

This chain connects TRBV27 to TRBJ1-1; D might be TRBD1 (5 bases). The CDR3 sequence is 11 residues long. CDR1 is MNHEY and CDR2 is SMNVEV in the germline V gene (reference sequence). V lost 7 bases, J lost 5 bases, and 8 bases lay in between. The CDR3 nucleotides read TGTGCCAGCACTAGGGGAACTGAAGCTTTCTTT. Amino acids: CASTRGTEAFF.

The chain combines TRBV9 with TRBJ1-1; the match to TRBD1 covers 9 bases. From germline, CDR1 is SGDLS and CDR2 YYNGEE. Trimming took 3 bases from V and 0 from J; bases not matched to a gene: 3. This CDR3 is built from 15 residues. The CDR3 loop reads CASSARTGVNTEAFF. Here the CDR3 DNA reads TGTGCCAGCAGCGCCCGGACAGGGGTGAACACTGAAGCTTTCTTT. Supplemented by reference TRBV9 and TRBJ1-1, the full variable domain reads DSGVTQTPKHLITATGQRVTLRCSPRSGDLSVYWYQQSLDQGLQFLIQYYNGEERAKGNILERFSAQQFPDLHSELNLSSLELGDSALYFCASSARTGVNTEAFFGQGTRLTVV.